Included here is one TCR beta chain sequence, with context. Produced via immunoSEQ multiplex PCR; TCRdb's table is partial and in-frame only. Among roughly 130,000 clones listed, more than 80% were seen once. The data derive from a study of control samples from healthy donors and cancer patients. The ends were cut back, 1 base at V and 5 bases at J, with 12 bases in the middle. The CDR3 loop spans 15 amino acids. The germline V gene encodes CDR1 MRHNA and CDR2 SNTAGT. The clonotype originates from a man between 18 and 29 years old in good health. The rearrangement uses TRBV6-4 and TRBJ1-5; no reliable D call. The sample was blood. CDR3: CASSDLQAVDQPQHF. The CDR3 region has the DNA TGTGCCAGCAGTGACTTGCAGGCAGTTGATCAGCCCCAGCATTTT.